This T cell receptor (beta chain) derives from a study of CD8+ T cells in alopecia areata. Study details: At a dose of 5 to 10 mg twice daily, oral tofacitinib was given to treated patients. Scoring of treated patients' severity used the percentage of affected scalp area. General study results and limits: In blood and scalp, many expanded lesional clones persisted during tofacitinib.

V was shortened by 4 bases and J by 5 bases, with 11 bases between the two germline ends. The CDR3 loop spans 14 amino acids. Germline V gene lookup returns CDR1 SGHVS and CDR2 FQNEAQ. As concerns this clone: What it binds is not known.

RNA was isolated and reverse transcribed to cDNA, the sequencing template. Produced via immunoSEQ multiplex PCR; TCRdb's table is partial and in-frame only. The sample yields some 220,000 clones, 50% to 60% seen once. Treatment given: oral pan-JAK inhibitor, 5-10 mg twice daily. The specimen comprised CD4+ T cells sorted from blood, sampled at week 4, from a patient treated with tofacitinib. This chain uses TRBV7-8 with TRBJ1-4, with D unresolved. The sequence was obtained from a human donor with alopecia areata. In DNA form, the CDR3 reads TGTGCCAGCAGCTCGGACGGAATAAATGAAAAACTGTTTTTT. This translates into CASSSDGINEKLFF.